Reported below is one T cell receptor beta chain. The antigen remains undetermined. This sample includes further DNA sequences coding for the same CDR3. Treatment here: oral pan-JAK inhibitor, 5-10 mg twice daily. J was trimmed by 3 bases and V by 9 bases; bases with no gene match: 8. The CDR3 has 14 residues. Germline V gives CDR1 MNHEY, CDR2 SMNVEV (reference sequence). This sample was included in a study of CD8+ T cells in alopecia areata. Study conclusions and caveats: Clonality in lesional scalp, especially alopecia totalis/universalis, exceeded that of normal scalp.

Following extraction, RNA underwent reverse transcription to cDNA, which served as the sequencing template. Measured with immunoSEQ multiplex PCR; TCRdb has only the in-frame clones, and not every one. The table includes some 180,000 clones, about 48% detected once. Sequencing used CD8+ T cells sorted from blood, obtained at week 24, from a patient treated with tofacitinib. V and J are TRBV27 and TRBJ2-7; TRBD1 agrees at 10 bases. The sequence came from a human donor with alopecia areata. The CDR3 DNA is TGTGCCAGTTCCGAGGGACAGGGGTTCTACGAGCAGTACTTC. Its protein is CASSEGQGFYEQYF.